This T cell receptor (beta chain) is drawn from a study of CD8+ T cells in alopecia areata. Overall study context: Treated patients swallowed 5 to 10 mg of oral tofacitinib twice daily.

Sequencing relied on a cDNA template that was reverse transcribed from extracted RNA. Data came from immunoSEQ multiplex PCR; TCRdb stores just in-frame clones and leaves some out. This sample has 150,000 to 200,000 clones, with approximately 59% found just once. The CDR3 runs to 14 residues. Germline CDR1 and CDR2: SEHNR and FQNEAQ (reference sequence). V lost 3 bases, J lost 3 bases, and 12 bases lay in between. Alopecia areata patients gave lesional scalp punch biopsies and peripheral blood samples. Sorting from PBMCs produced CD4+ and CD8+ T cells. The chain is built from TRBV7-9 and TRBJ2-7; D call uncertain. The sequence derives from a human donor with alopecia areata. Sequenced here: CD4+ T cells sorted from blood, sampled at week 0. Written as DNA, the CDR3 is TGTGCCAGCAGCTTGGACCAAAGGCGCTACGAGCAGTACTTC. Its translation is CASSLDQRRYEQYF.